Here is one T cell receptor beta chain with its context. Its antigen is not identified. The source of the sample is a study of T cells in localized non-small cell lung cancer. The protocol was immunoSEQ multiplex PCR, while the TCRdb copy is restricted to in-frame clones and leaves out a portion. There are about 19,000 clones in the sample; around nine tenths occur only once, and less than 5% lies in the top ten. Study findings and constraints: Longer overall survival associated with higher blood T cell density; shorter survival with higher adjacent-lung clonality.

Germline loops: CDR1 LNHNV, CDR2 YYDKDF (reference sequence). V lost 0 bases to trimming and J lost 3 bases, with 6 bases between them. The CDR3 is 13 residues long. The chain carries TRBV15 and TRBJ2-7; D is unclear. The specimen comprised peripheral blood, sampled before any cancer treatment. The clonotype comes from a male donor at least 60 years old with stage I squamous cell lung carcinoma. The CDR3 region is CATSREAVYEQYF. DNA of the CDR3: TGTGCCACCAGCAGAGAGGCCGTCTACGAGCAGTACTTC.